The clone carrying this T cell receptor (beta chain) was counted at least ten times. Its specificity is not known. The sample belongs to a study of breast tumors, draining lymph nodes, adjacent tissues. MiXCR was run by TCRdb on the multiplex PCR reads, yielding one entry per CDR3 protein. This table holds about 150,000 distinct CDR3 sequences, about a fifth found once. General study findings and limits: Compared with basal-like, luminal-like tumors shared significantly more repertoire with nontumor tissue. The data were judged consistent with most tumor T cells coming from lymph node and expanding in tumor. Tumor TCR diversity was below lymph nodes but above nontumor tissue.

V gave up 5 bases and J gave up 6 bases, with 9 bases separating them. Germline values: CDR1 SEHNR, CDR2 FQNEAQ (reference sequence). The CDR3 runs 12 residues. Samples came from axillary lymph nodes draining the breast cancer. The rearrangement uses TRBV7-9 and TRBJ2-3, with no clear D. The specimen was axillary lymph node tissue. This TCR was sampled from a female donor with breast cancer. Some clones in this sample may be carry-over from other donors' samples. CDR3 nucleotide sequence: TGTGCCAGCAGCAGGGCGGCGGATACGCAGTATTTT. Translation: CASSRAADTQYF.